Here is one T cell receptor (beta chain) with its context. What it binds is unknown. Using immunoSEQ multiplex PCR, the repertoire was profiled, and TCRdb retains in-frame clones only, with some absent. The data contain approximately 49,000 clones, 70% of them singletons. Germline V gene sequence: CDR1 SGHTA, CDR2 FQGNSA. The V end was cut by 4 bases, the J end by 5 bases, with 6 bases between. This CDR3 comprises 13 residues. These data belong to a study of STAT5B mutations in CD4+ large granular lymphocyte leukemia. Study results and caveats: TRBV06-family usage was enriched in top patient clones (8/27) versus controls (2/35).

The receptor was derived from a human donor in good health. The chain is built from TRBV7-2 and TRBJ1-6; no clear D. The sample was CD4+ T cells from blood buffy coats. CDR3: CASSSADNSPLHF. CDR3 nucleotide sequence: TGTGCCAGCAGCTCCGCGGATAATTCACCCCTCCACTTT.